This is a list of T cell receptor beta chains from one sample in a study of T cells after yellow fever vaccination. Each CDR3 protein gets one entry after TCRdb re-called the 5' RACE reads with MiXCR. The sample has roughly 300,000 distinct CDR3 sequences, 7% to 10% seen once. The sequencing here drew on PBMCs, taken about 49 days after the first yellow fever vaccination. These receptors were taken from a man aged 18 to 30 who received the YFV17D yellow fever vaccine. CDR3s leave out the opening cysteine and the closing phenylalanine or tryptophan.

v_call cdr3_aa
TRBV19 ASSINVGHRLRFYGYT
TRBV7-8 ASSYNPDGYLTGELF
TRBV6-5 ASSYLGGGTTEAF
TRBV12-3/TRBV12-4 ASRGWGSTNYGYT
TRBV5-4 ASSREALGDGELF
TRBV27 ASSFYRGEWGTEAF
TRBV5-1 ASSVKTGNGYT
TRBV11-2 ASSFSVGQGMNTEAF
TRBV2 ASSLPTGADIAKNIQY
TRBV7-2 ASSSNRGPYNSPLH
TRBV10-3 AISEGSRDSPLH
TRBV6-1 ASRPPGSGTVSSYEQY
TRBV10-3 AISTGTSGGEETQY
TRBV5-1 ASSSRGHEQY
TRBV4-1 ASSQLAGVGEQF
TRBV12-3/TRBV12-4 ASKLGRFDTQY
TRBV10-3 ASTGLQNSPLH
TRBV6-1 ASSVGNTEAF
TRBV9 ASSVDSGVEQY
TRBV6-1 ASSETVSEAF
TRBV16 ASSQSRPESSYEQY
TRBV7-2 ASSLSSGNTGELF
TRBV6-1 ASTSTGTAPYEQY
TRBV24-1 ATSDSGHWDGELF
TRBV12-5 ASGAGDVTQY
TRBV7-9 ASSFGTGFQPQH
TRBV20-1 SARPSGGAKNNEQF
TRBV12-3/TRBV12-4 ASGPRRGGLNTGELF
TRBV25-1 ASSESGYLSEQY
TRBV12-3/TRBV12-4 ASSSRGVPPYGYT
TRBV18 ASSHTGNEQF
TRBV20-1 SARDGTSGGGEQF
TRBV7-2 ASSPRGRALAKNIQY
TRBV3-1 ATSRDPGPTYEQY
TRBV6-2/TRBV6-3 ASSYSTSSYT